This section outlines one T cell receptor beta chain sequence together with its context. With 0 bases clipped from V and 5 bases from J, the junction kept 5 bases outside the gene matches. CDR1 MNHNS and CDR2 SASEGT come from the germline V gene. The CDR3 is made up of 16 amino acids. The data are from a study of T cell responses to AZD1222 COVID-19 vaccine. The table came from immunoSEQ multiplex PCR; TCRdb's copy has only in-frame clones and leaves some out. The sample records some 120,000 clones, approximately 88% being singletons. This TCR came from an adult in good health. This sequence joins TRBV6-1 and TRBJ1-5; 9 bases are a match to TRBD1. The sample in question was peripheral blood, obtained on day 0 of AZD1222 vaccination. This chain's CDR3 is CASSEARGQGDQPQHF. CDR3 coding DNA: TGTGCCAGCAGTGAAGCGCGGGGACAGGGCGATCAGCCCCAGCATTTT.